These 28 T cell receptor beta chains share one sample of origin, sequenced in a study of blood T cell repertoires in COVID-19. The protocol was immunoSEQ multiplex PCR, while the TCRdb copy is restricted to in-frame clones and leaves out a portion. Counted here are roughly 90,000 clones, 75% to 85% occurring once; the ten biggest clones make up over 9%. Material: peripheral blood. Receptors were obtained from a woman between 65 and 79 years old with acute or convalescent COVID-19.

There are a few counts of this clone. The rearrangement uses TRBV6-5 and TRBJ2-5, with 10 bases fitting TRBD2. The CDR3 totals 15 residues. V was pared by 5 bases and J by 5 bases, with 8 bases of the junction left unmatched. The germline gives CDR1 MNHEY, CDR2 SVGAGI. DNA for the CDR3: TGTGCCAGCAGTCGTACGGGACTAGCGAGGGAGACCCAGTACTTC. Protein: CASSRTGLARETQYF.

This clone was detected only a few times. The chain employs TRBV18 and TRBJ2-5, with TRBD1 matching over 7 bases. The junction had 4 bases not matched to a gene; V was cut back by 4 bases and J by 5 bases. The CDR3 spans 13 residues. CDR1 and CDR2 from the germline V gene are KGHSH and LQKENI. CDR3 region: CASSHRGEETQYF. CDR3 DNA: TGTGCCAGCTCACACAGGGGAGAGGAGACCCAGTACTTC.

V gene TRBV9 combines with J gene TRBJ2-5, with 8 bases matching TRBD2. V lost 3 bases, J lost 1 base, and 8 bases stayed unmatched. The CDR3 sequence is 16 residues long. Germline V lookup: CDR1 SGDLS, CDR2 YYNGEE. The CDR3 DNA reads TGTGCCAGCAGCGCCCATCGGGGGGGCCCCCAAGAGACCCAGTACTTC. It codes for CASSAHRGGPQETQYF.

This clone was seen more than once but under ten times. The rearrangement joins TRBV24-1 to TRBJ1-5, with a tentative D call TRBD1 (5 bases). Germline V gene data show CDR1 as KGHDR and CDR2 as SFDVKD. Trimming removed 3 bases from V and 4 bases from J, with 9 bases in between. CDR3 length: 14 amino acids. CDR3 residues: CATSDLSGNQPQHF. CDR3 coding DNA: TGTGCCACCAGTGATCTGTCAGGGAATCAGCCCCAGCATTTT.

The chain employs TRBV2 and TRBJ2-1; D unclear. This CDR3 region has 12 residues. Between the trimmed V and J ends, which lost 3 bases and 3 bases, there was a span of 3 bases. Germline loops: CDR1 SNHLY, CDR2 FYNNEI. In nucleotides, the CDR3 is TGTGCCAGCAGTGACTACTACAATGAGCAGTTCTTC. Protein: CASSDYYNEQFF.

The rearrangement joins TRBV27 to TRBJ1-2; D is undetermined. The CDR3 length is 15 residues. Germline lookup yields CDR1 MNHEY and CDR2 SMNVEV (reference sequence). V was clipped by 0 bases and J by 4 bases, with 12 bases between them. The CDR3 reads CASSLSAGLGYGYTF. The CDR3 region has the DNA TGTGCCAGCAGTTTATCCGCGGGGTTAGGCTATGGCTACACCTTC.

The V and J genes are TRBV7-3 and TRBJ2-2; TRBD2 aligns across 9 bases. CDR3 length: 14 amino acids. Per germline, CDR1 SGHTA and CDR2 FQGTGA. V trimming: 8 bases; J trimming: 6 bases; junction bases outside the gene matches: 7. This CDR3 is CASSEAGGPGELFF. The CDR3 region has the DNA TGTGCCAGCTCTGAGGCGGGGGGGCCCGGGGAGCTGTTTTTT.

For the CDR3, the DNA is TGTGCCTGGAGCCCCTCCCCAGGCGTCTCCTACACCTTC. Protein product: CAWSPSPGVSYTF. The rearrangement joins TRBV30 to TRBJ1-2; D gene unclear. Trimming shortened V by 3 bases and J by 10 bases, and 18 bases separated the two germline ends. Germline V gene lookup returns CDR1 GTSNPN and CDR2 SVGIG (reference sequence). The CDR3 sequence is 13 residues long.

This chain joins TRBV5-1 and TRBJ2-1, with 9 bases identical to TRBD2. The J segment lost 7 bases and the V segment lost 0 bases, leaving 5 bases of the junction unmatched. CDR1 and CDR2 (germline): SGHRS, YFSETQ. The CDR3 is 15 amino acids. The CDR3 sequence is CASSLGSLAGNEQFF. The CDR3 nucleotides read TGCGCCAGCAGCTTGGGATCCCTAGCGGGAAATGAGCAGTTCTTC.

This clone appeared once. The chain links TRBV12-3 or TRBV12-4 to TRBJ2-1; D is undetermined. The CDR3 runs to 11 residues. Between the trimmed V and J ends, which lost 4 bases and 7 bases, there was a span of 5 bases. Here the CDR3 reads CASSYRNEQFF. The CDR3 DNA is TGTGCCAGCAGTTACAGAAATGAGCAGTTCTTC.

The V gene is TRBV7-2, the J gene TRBJ1-2, with 8 bases matching TRBD1. V lost 4 bases to trimming and J lost 6 bases; unmatched junction nucleotides: 10. The CDR3 is made up of 15 amino acids. Germline V gene lookup returns CDR1 SGHTA and CDR2 FQGNSA. The CDR3 loop is CASSSRDRMQNGYTF. CDR3 nucleotide sequence: TGTGCCAGCAGCTCACGGGACAGGATGCAGAATGGCTACACCTTC.

The J gene is TRBJ1-6, the V gene TRBV30; 9 nucleotides agree with TRBD1. J gave up 8 bases and V 0 bases, and 2 bases lay outside the gene matches. Germline V gene sequence: CDR1 GTSNPN, CDR2 SVGIG (reference sequence). This CDR3 has 14 residues. CDR3 nucleotides: TGTGCCTGGAGTGTACAGGGGGCGCATTCACCCCTCCACTTT. Translation: CAWSVQGAHSPLHF.

The V call is TRBV5-4, the J call TRBJ1-1; TRBD1 aligns across 8 bases. The CDR3 covers 15 residues. Losses at the gene ends were 4 bases for V and 1 base for J; bases not matched to a gene: 6. Per the germline V gene, CDR1 is SGHNT and CDR2 is YYREEE (reference sequence). CDR3 loop: CASSPGQGGNTEAFF. The DNA for the CDR3 is TGTGCCAGCAGCCCCGGACAGGGAGGGAACACTGAAGCTTTCTTT.

V usage is TRBV6-6 and J usage is TRBJ2-3, with 11 nucleotides matching TRBD2. The CDR3 totals 16 residues. With 5 bases clipped from V and 3 bases from J, the junction kept 7 bases outside the gene matches. Germline loops: CDR1 MNHNY, CDR2 SVGAGI (reference sequence). Here the CDR3 DNA reads TGTGCCAGCAGTCGAACTAGCGGGAGTGGTACAGATACGCAGTATTTT. Translation gives CASSRTSGSGTDTQYF.

The V and J genes are TRBV19 and TRBJ1-1; D unclear. CDR3 length: 12 amino acids. Looked up from germline, CDR1 is LNHDA and CDR2 is SQIVND (reference sequence). Deletions cut 8 bases from V and 0 bases from J, with 7 bases between. The CDR3 is CASGGVNTEAFF. CDR3 bases: TGTGCCAGTGGAGGTGTGAACACTGAAGCTTTCTTT.

V gene TRBV28 combines with J gene TRBJ1-4; TRBD1 might be the D (5 bases). Germline lookup yields CDR1 MDHEN and CDR2 SYDVKM. CDR3 length: 14 amino acids. Trimming left V 7 bases short and J 3 bases short, with 12 bases between. Here the CDR3 reads CASKQQASNEKLFF. The DNA for the CDR3 is TGTGCCAGCAAGCAACAGGCCTCTAATGAAAAACTGTTTTTT.

The genes are TRBV6-2 or TRBV6-3 and TRBJ1-2; perhaps TRBD1 as D (5 bases). Trimming removed 4 bases at V and 8 bases at J, with 26 bases between. The CDR3 is made up of 17 amino acids. Germline assignment: CDR1 MNHEY and CDR2 SVGEGT. The CDR3 loop reads CASSSLSGGAALRGYTF. DNA for the CDR3: TGTGCCAGCAGTTCTCTCTCGGGGGGAGCCGCCCTTAGGGGCTACACCTTC.

This clone was recorded at least ten times. V is TRBV27 and J is TRBJ2-5; 16 nucleotides line up with TRBD2. The CDR3 covers 16 residues. Germline V gene sequence: CDR1 MNHEY, CDR2 SMNVEV (reference sequence). V shed 4 bases, J shed 2 bases, and the junction held 1 base outside the gene matches. The CDR3 protein is CASSSGLAGGQETQYF. In DNA form, the CDR3 reads TGTGCCAGCAGTTCGGGACTAGCGGGGGGGCAAGAGACCCAGTACTTC.

This clone was seen only once. The chain employs TRBV28 and TRBJ2-1, with a possible D match to TRBD1 (7 bases). There are 16 residues in the CDR3. V was clipped by 1 base and J by 5 bases, with 15 bases between them. The germline gives CDR1 MDHEN, CDR2 SYDVKM. CDR3 DNA sequence: TGTGCCAGCAGTTTATTACAGGGGAGGAGAGACAATGAGCAGTTCTTC. This gives the protein CASSLLQGRRDNEQFF. The full variable domain, rest sourced from reference TRBV28 and TRBJ2-1, is DVKVTQSSRYLVKRTGEKVFLECVQDMDHENMFWYRQDPGLGLRLIYFSYDVKMKEKGDIPEGYSVSREKKERFSLILESASTNQTSMYLCASSLLQGRRDNEQFFGPGTRLTVL.

The chain uses TRBV6-5 and TRBJ1-2; no firm D call. Germline CDR1 and CDR2: MNHEY and SVGAGI. The CDR3 consists of 13 residues. The V and J ends lost 5 bases and 5 bases respectively, with 12 bases between them. The CDR3 nucleotides read TGTGCCAGCAGTCGGAGCCTTGGATATGGCTACACCTTC. Translating it yields CASSRSLGYGYTF.

Points on this clone: The sample contains more than one DNA sequence encoding this CDR3. The chain recombines TRBV7-3 with TRBJ1-1; no clear D. The CDR3 totals 14 residues. The germline V and J ends were trimmed by 2 bases and 5 bases, with 12 bases remaining between them. CDR1 SGHTA and CDR2 FQGTGA come from the germline V gene. The CDR3 nucleotides read TGTGCCAGCAGCTTATTGGGAGGTGGGACTGAAGCTTTCTTT. Its protein is CASSLLGGGTEAFF.

The chain employs TRBV2 and TRBJ1-1, with D possibly matching TRBD1 (5 bases). The CDR3 totals 16 residues. From germline, CDR1 is SNHLY and CDR2 FYNNEI. Trimming left V 6 bases short and J 0 bases short, with 17 bases between. CDR3 amino acids: CASSNRKTAMNTEAFF. The CDR3, as DNA: TGTGCCAGCAGCAACAGGAAGACGGCAATGAACACTGAAGCTTTCTTT. The entire variable domain, with the rest obtained from reference TRBV2 and TRBJ1-1, is as follows: EPEVTQTPSHQVTQMGQEVILRCVPISNHLYFYWYRQILGQKVEFLVSFYNNEISEKSEIFDDQFSVERPDGSNFTLKIRSTKLEDSAMYFCASSNRKTAMNTEAFFGQGTRLTVV.

The CDR3 DNA reads as TGTGCCAGCAGCGCCTTAACAGGGGGCTTTGATGGCTACACCTTC. Translating it yields CASSALTGGFDGYTF. The rearrangement uses TRBV7-2 and TRBJ1-2; TRBD1 agrees at 9 bases. Losses at the gene ends were 5 bases for V and 6 bases for J; bases not matched to a gene: 10. Germline lookup yields CDR1 SGHTA and CDR2 FQGNSA. This CDR3 contains 15 residues.

The chain employs TRBV18 and TRBJ1-1; the D gene is possibly TRBD1 (5 bases). The V and J ends lost 3 bases and 5 bases respectively, with 10 bases between them. CDR1 and CDR2 (germline): KGHSH, LQKENI. This CDR3 has 13 amino acids. The CDR3 reads CASSPRVGTEAFF. In DNA, the CDR3 is TGTGCCAGCTCACCCAGGGTCGGGACTGAAGCTTTCTTT. Based on the CDR3 plus reference TRBV18 and TRBJ1-1, the full variable domain is NAGVMQNPRHLVRRRGQEARLRCSPMKGHSHVYWYRQLPEEGLKFMVYLQKENIIDESGMPKERFSAEFPKEGPSILRIQQVVRGDSAAYFCASSPRVGTEAFFGQGTRLTVV.

The table lists this clone with a few counts. J is TRBJ2-7 and V is TRBV5-1, with 13 bases fitting TRBD2. The junction had 2 bases not matched to a gene; V was cut back by 5 bases and J by 3 bases. Germline-derived CDR1 and CDR2 are SGHRS and YFSETQ. The CDR3 is 14 amino acids. The CDR3 spells CASSGTSGNYEQYF. In DNA form, the CDR3 reads TGCGCCAGCAGTGGGACTAGCGGGAACTACGAGCAGTACTTC.

The V call is TRBV15, the J call TRBJ2-1; 7 positions agree with TRBD2. The CDR3 length is 15 residues. The germline V gene encodes CDR1 LNHNV and CDR2 YYDKDF (reference sequence). J was trimmed by 7 bases and V by 2 bases; bases with no gene match: 8. CDR3 nucleotides: TGTGCCACCAGCAGACCAAGCGGGGCCTCTAATGAGCAGTTCTTC. Protein: CATSRPSGASNEQFF.

This chain's CDR3 is CASLTGISSYEQYF. In nucleotides, the CDR3 is TGTGCCAGCCTCACCGGGATCAGCTCCTACGAGCAGTACTTC. The genes are TRBV5-8 and TRBJ2-7, with D possibly TRBD2 on 5 matching bases. Germline V gene data show CDR1 as SGHTS and CDR2 as YDEGEE. The CDR3 length is 14 residues. Trimming stripped 7 bases from V and 0 bases from J, with 14 bases between. The full variable domain, rest sourced from reference TRBV5-8 and TRBJ2-7, is EAGVTQSPTHLIKTRGQQATLRCSPISGHTSVYWYQQALGLGLQFLLWYDEGEERNRGNFPPRFSGRQFPNYSSELNVNALELEDSALYLCASLTGISSYEQYFGPGTRLTVT.

This clone has a single count. The chain is built from TRBV30 and TRBJ1-2, with TRBD1 matching 9 bases. The V segment lost 1 base and the J segment 8 bases; nucleotides outside the gene matches: 2. CDR3 size: 12 residues. Germline lookup yields CDR1 GTSNPN and CDR2 SVGIG (reference sequence). The CDR3 DNA reads TGTGCCTGGAGTGGACAGGGGGAGGGCTACACCTTC. This sequence encodes CAWSGQGEGYTF.